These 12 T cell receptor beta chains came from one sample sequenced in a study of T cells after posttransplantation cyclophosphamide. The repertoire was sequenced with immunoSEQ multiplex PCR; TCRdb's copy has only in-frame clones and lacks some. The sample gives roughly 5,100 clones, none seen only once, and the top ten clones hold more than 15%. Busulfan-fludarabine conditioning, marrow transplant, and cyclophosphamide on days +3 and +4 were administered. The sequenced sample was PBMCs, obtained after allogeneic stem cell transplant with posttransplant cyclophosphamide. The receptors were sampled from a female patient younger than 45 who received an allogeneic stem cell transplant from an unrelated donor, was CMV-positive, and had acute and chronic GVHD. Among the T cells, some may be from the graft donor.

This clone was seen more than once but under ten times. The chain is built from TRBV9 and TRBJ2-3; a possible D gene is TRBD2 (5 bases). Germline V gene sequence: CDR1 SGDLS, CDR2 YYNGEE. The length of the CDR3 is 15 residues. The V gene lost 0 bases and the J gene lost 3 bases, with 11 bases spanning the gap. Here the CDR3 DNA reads TGTGCCAGCAGCGTAGAGGTTCGAGGGACAGATACGCAGTATTTT. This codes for CASSVEVRGTDTQYF.

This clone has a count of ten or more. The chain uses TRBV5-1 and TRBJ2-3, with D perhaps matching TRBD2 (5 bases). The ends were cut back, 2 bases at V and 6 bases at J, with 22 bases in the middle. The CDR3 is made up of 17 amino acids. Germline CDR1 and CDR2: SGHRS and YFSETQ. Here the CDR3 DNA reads TGCGCCAGCAGCTTCCCCGCGGGCCAGTTTTTATGGGATACGCAGTATTTT. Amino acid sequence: CASSFPAGQFLWDTQYF. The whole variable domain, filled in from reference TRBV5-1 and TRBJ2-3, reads KAGVTQTPRYLIKTRGQQVTLSCSPISGHRSVSWYQQTPGQGLQFLFEYFSETQRNKGNFPGRFSGRQFSNSRSEMNVSTLELGDSALYLCASSFPAGQFLWDTQYFGPGTRLTVL.

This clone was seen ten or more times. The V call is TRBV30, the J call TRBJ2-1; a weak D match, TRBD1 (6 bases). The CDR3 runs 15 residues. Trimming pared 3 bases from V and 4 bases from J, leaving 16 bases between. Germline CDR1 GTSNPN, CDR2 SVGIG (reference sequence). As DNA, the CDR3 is TGTGCCTGGAGCTCGGACAGAGGTCCGTACAATGAGCAGTTCTTC. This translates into CAWSSDRGPYNEQFF.

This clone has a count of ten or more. CDR3 in amino acids: CAISGTRNWGEQYF. DNA of the CDR3: TGTGCCATCAGTGGGACAAGAAATTGGGGCGAGCAGTACTTC. The J gene is TRBJ2-7, the V gene TRBV10-3; tentative D call: TRBD1 (5 bases). Germline CDR1 ENHRY, CDR2 SYGVKD. With 4 bases removed from V and 6 bases from J, the gap between germline ends came to 16 bases. The CDR3 runs 14 residues.

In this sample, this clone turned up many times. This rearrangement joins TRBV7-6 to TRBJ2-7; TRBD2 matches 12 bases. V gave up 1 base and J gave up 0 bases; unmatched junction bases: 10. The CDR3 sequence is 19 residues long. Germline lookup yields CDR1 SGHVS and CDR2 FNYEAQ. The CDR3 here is CASSLGGGLAGHSSYEQYF. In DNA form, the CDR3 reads TGTGCCAGCAGCTTAGGGGGGGGACTAGCGGGCCATAGCTCCTACGAGCAGTACTTC.

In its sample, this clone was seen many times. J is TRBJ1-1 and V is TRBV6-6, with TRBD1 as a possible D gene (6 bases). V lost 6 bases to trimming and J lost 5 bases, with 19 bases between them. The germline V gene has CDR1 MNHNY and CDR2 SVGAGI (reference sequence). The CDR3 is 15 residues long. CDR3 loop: CASSRRLGQGTEAFF. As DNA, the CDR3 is TGTGCCAGCAGCCGGCGGTTGGGCCAGGGGACTGAAGCTTTCTTT.

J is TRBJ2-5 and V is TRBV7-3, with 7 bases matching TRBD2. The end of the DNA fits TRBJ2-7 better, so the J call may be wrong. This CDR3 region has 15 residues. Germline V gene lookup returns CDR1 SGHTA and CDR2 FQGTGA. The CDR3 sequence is CASSLQSGGNSEQYF. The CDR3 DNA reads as TGTGCCAGCAGCTTACAATCGGGAGGAAATAGCGAGCAGTACTTC.

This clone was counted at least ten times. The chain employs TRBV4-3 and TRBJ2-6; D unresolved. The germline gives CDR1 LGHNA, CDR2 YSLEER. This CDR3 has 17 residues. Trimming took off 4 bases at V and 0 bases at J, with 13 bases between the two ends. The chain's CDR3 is CASSPRYDNSGANVLTF. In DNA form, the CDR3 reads TGCGCCAGCAGCCCAAGATATGACAACTCTGGGGCCAACGTCCTGACTTTC.

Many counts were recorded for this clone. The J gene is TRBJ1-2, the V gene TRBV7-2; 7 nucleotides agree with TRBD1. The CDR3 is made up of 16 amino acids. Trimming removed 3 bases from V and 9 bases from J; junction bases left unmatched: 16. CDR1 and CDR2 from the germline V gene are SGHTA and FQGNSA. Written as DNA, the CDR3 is TGTGCCAGCAGCTTTGAAGGCGTAAACAGGGGAGGTAGCTACACCTTC. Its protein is CASSFEGVNRGGSYTF.

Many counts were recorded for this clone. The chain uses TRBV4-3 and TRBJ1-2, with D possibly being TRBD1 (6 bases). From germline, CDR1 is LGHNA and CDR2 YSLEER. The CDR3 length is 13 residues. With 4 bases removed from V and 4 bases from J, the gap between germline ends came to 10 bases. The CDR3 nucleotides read TGCGCCAGCAGCCCGAGGGGGACCTATGGCTACACCTTC. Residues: CASSPRGTYGYTF.

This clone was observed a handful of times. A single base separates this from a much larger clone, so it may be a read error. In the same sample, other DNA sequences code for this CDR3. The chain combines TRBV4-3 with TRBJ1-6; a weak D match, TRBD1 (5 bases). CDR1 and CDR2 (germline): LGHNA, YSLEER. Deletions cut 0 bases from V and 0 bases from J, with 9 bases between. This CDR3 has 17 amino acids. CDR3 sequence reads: CASSQDRGSSYNSPLHF. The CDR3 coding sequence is TGCGCCAGCAGCCAAGATCGGGGGAGCTCCTATAATTCACCCCTCCACTTT.

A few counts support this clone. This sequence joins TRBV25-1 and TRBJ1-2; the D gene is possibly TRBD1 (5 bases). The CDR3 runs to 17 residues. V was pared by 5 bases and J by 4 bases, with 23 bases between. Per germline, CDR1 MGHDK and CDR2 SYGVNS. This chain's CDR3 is CASSHLSGDASFYGYTF. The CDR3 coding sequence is TGTGCCAGCAGTCACCTTAGCGGGGACGCAAGCTTCTATGGCTACACCTTC.